The 5 T cell receptor beta chains given below trace back to one sample, sequenced in a study of early T cells in non-severe SARS-CoV-2 infection. TCRdb redid the calling of the 5' RACE reads with MiXCR, one entry per CDR3 protein. Of 55,000 to 75,000 distinct CDR3 sequences in the sample, 12% were seen once. The sequenced material came from whole blood. The source of these receptors is an adult who was a healthcare worker with PCR-confirmed SARS-CoV-2 infection or an uninfected control (not recorded which).

This clonotype occurred many times. V and J are TRBV7-2 and TRBJ1-5; maybe TRBD1 (6 bases). With 2 bases removed from V and 1 base from J, the gap between germline ends came to 12 bases. The germline CDR1 and CDR2 sequences are SGHTA and FQGNSA. The CDR3 sequence is 16 residues long. The CDR3 is CASSLTGGVSNQPQHF. CDR3 nucleotides: TGTGCCAGCAGCTTAACGGGGGGCGTAAGCAATCAGCCCCAGCATTTT.

The chain links TRBV29-1 to TRBJ2-7; D is ambiguous. Deletions cut 0 bases from V and 5 bases from J, with 8 bases between. Per germline, CDR1 SQVTM and CDR2 ANQGSEA. This CDR3 is built from 12 residues. DNA of the CDR3: TGCAGCGTTGAAGATGGGCTAGACGAGCAGTACTTC. Translated, it gives CSVEDGLDEQYF.

Ten or more counts support this clonotype. The rearrangement uses TRBV9 and TRBJ1-2; perhaps TRBD1 as D (5 bases). In germline, CDR1 is SGDLS, CDR2 YYNGEE. Trimming removed 0 bases at V and 3 bases at J, with 9 bases between. This CDR3 is built from 14 residues. The CDR3 loop is CASSVDRGHYGYTF. CDR3 bases: TGTGCCAGCAGCGTAGACCGGGGCCACTATGGCTACACCTTC.

This clonotype came up many times. The chain carries TRBV5-1 and TRBJ2-1, with 8 bases matching TRBD1. The junction had 6 bases not matched to a gene; V was cut back by 5 bases and J by 5 bases. CDR1 and CDR2 (germline): SGHRS, YFSETQ. The CDR3 consists of 14 residues. CDR3 nucleotides: TGCGCCAGCAGTGTCACAGGGGGGCACAATGAGCAGTTCTTC. Its translation: CASSVTGGHNEQFF. Complete variable domain (other parts from reference TRBV5-1 and TRBJ2-1): KAGVTQTPRYLIKTRGQQVTLSCSPISGHRSVSWYQQTPGQGLQFLFEYFSETQRNKGNFPGRFSGRQFSNSRSEMNVSTLELGDSALYLCASSVTGGHNEQFFGPGTRLTVL.

J is TRBJ1-5 and V is TRBV29-1; TRBD1 matches at 8 bases. CDR1 and CDR2 (germline): SQVTM, ANQGSEA. V trimming: 5 bases; J trimming: 3 bases; junction bases outside the gene matches: 6. The CDR3 runs 14 residues. The CDR3 DNA sequence: TGCAGCGTTCTAGGACAGGGTACCAATCAGCCCCAGCATTTT. The encoded protein is CSVLGQGTNQPQHF.